This entry lists 28 T cell receptor beta chains sequenced from one sample in a study of blood T cell repertoires in COVID-19. TCRdb's copy holds only in-frame clones and misses some; the assay was immunoSEQ multiplex PCR. The table has 45,000 to 60,000 clones, about 80% seen once. Sequencing used peripheral blood. These receptors originate from a man older than 75 with COVID-19, enrolled during active disease.

The chain links TRBV10-1 to TRBJ2-2; no clear D. V lost 2 bases and J lost 7, with 5 bases in between. From germline, CDR1 is WNHNN and CDR2 SYGVQD (reference sequence). The CDR3 has 12 amino acids. The DNA of the CDR3 is TGCGCCAGCAGTGAGGCGGTCGGGGAGCTGTTTTTT. This translates into CASSEAVGELFF.

The gene calls are TRBV12-3 or TRBV12-4 and TRBJ1-5; perhaps TRBD1 as D (5 bases). Trimming took 11 bases from V and 3 from J, leaving 14 bases between them. CDR3 size: 13 residues. The CDR3 region has the DNA TGTGCCGTAGGGGCGCGGCACAATCAGCCCCAGCATTTT. It is translated as CAVGARHNQPQHF.

The V gene is TRBV29-1, the J gene TRBJ2-1; maybe TRBD1 (6 bases). CDR3 size: 11 residues. Germline CDR1 and CDR2: SQVTM and ANQGSEA. V gave up 5 bases and J gave up 9 bases, with 11 bases separating them. DNA for the CDR3: TGCAGCGTTTATACAGGGCGTGAGCAGTTCTTC. Protein sequence: CSVYTGREQFF.

The rearrangement uses TRBV7-2 and TRBJ2-3; no clear D gene. Germline V gene data show CDR1 as SGHTA and CDR2 as FQGNSA. The CDR3 runs to 14 residues. With 2 bases removed from V and 0 bases from J, the gap between germline ends came to 6 bases. The DNA for the CDR3 is TGTGCCAGCAGCTTATTATTTAGCACAGATACGCAGTATTTT. Amino acid sequence: CASSLLFSTDTQYF.

This clone was counted only a few times. The chain recombines TRBV19 with TRBJ1-5; D not certain. Deletions cut 6 bases from V and 4 bases from J, with 16 bases between. The CDR3 covers 15 residues. Germline V gene data show CDR1 as LNHDA and CDR2 as SQIVND (reference sequence). CDR3 residues: CASSRSEFGNQPQHF. The CDR3 nucleotides read TGTGCCAGTAGCCGGAGTGAGTTCGGGAATCAGCCCCAGCATTTT. Full variable domain (rest looked up from reference TRBV19 and TRBJ1-5): DGGITQSPKYLFRKEGQNVTLSCEQNLNHDAMYWYRQDPGQGLRLIYYSQIVNDFQKGDIAEGYSVSREKKESFPLTVTSAQKNPTAFYLCASSRSEFGNQPQHFGDGTRLSIL.

The V call is TRBV18, the J call TRBJ1-5; 9 nucleotides match TRBD1. The V and J ends lost 6 bases and 3 bases, in that order; junction bases with no gene match: 9. This CDR3 region has 16 residues. Germline loops: CDR1 KGHSH, CDR2 LQKENI. DNA of the CDR3: TGTGCCAGCTCCCCCAGGACAGGGGAGGACAATCAGCCCCAGCATTTT. Translation: CASSPRTGEDNQPQHF.

The chain employs TRBV5-1 and TRBJ1-2; TRBD1 might be the D (6 bases). The CDR3 extends over 13 amino acids. V lost 0 bases and J lost 4, with 7 bases in between. Germline CDR1 and CDR2: SGHRS and YFSETQ. CDR3 nucleotides: TGCGCCAGCAGCTTGGAACAGGGCTATGGCTACACCTTC. It codes for CASSLEQGYGYTF.

V usage is TRBV25-1 and J usage is TRBJ1-2; perhaps TRBD1 as D (6 bases). V lost 1 base and J lost 5, with 11 bases in between. The CDR3 runs to 14 residues. CDR1 is MGHDK and CDR2 is SYGVNS in the germline V gene. For the CDR3, the DNA is TGTGCCAGCAGTGAATTTGTAGGGGGTTATGGCTACACCTTC. Amino acids: CASSEFVGGYGYTF.

Notes on this clone: Within the sample, other DNA sequences also encode this same CDR3. This chain joins TRBV24-1 and TRBJ1-5, with 11 nucleotides matching TRBD1. The germline V gene encodes CDR1 KGHDR and CDR2 SFDVKD. The V segment lost 2 bases and the J segment 6 bases; nucleotides outside the gene matches: 5. This CDR3 has 16 amino acids. CDR3 loop: CATSDSGTGGGQPQHF. For the CDR3, the DNA is TGTGCCACCAGTGATTCCGGGACAGGGGGTGGTCAGCCCCAGCATTTT.

The chain has TRBV5-4 and TRBJ2-1, with 7 bases fitting TRBD1. Looked up from germline, CDR1 is SGHNT and CDR2 is YYREEE (reference sequence). CDR3 length: 14 residues. The trim removed 0 bases at V and 5 bases at J, leaving 2 bases unmatched. The DNA for the CDR3 is TGTGCCAGCAGCTTGGAGAGGGGGCACAATGAGCAGTTCTTC. Its protein product is CASSLERGHNEQFF. The full variable domain, in which reference TRBV5-4 and TRBJ2-1 provide the parts outside the CDR3, is ETGVTQSPTHLIKTRGQQVTLRCSSQSGHNTVSWYQQALGQGPQFIFQYYREEENGRGNFPPRFSGLQFPNYSSELNVNALELDDSALYLCASSLERGHNEQFFGPGTRLTVL.

Regarding this clone: The junction does not match germline at one end; this may be a read error. The genes are TRBV4-2 and TRBJ2-1, with 11 bases matching TRBD2. CDR1 is LGHNA and CDR2 is YNFKEQ in the germline V gene. The CDR3 contains 16 residues. CDR3 DNA: TGTGCCAGCAGCCAAGGGGGGACCGGGACTAGCGGTGACAGGATCTTC. Protein: CASSQGGTGTSGDRIF.

The chain links TRBV10-1 to TRBJ1-2; maybe TRBD1 (6 bases). The V end was cut by 11 bases, the J end by 2 bases, with 15 bases between. This CDR3 has 13 amino acids. Germline CDR1 and CDR2: WNHNN and SYGVQD (reference sequence). The CDR3 DNA follows: TGCGCCGGGACAACAGGGCCCAACTATGGCTACACCTTC. It codes for CAGTTGPNYGYTF.

The CDR3 region has the DNA TGTGCCAGCAGCAAAGCATCTAGCGGGACGAACACCGGGGAGCTGTTTTTT. Protein sequence: CASSKASSGTNTGELFF. V gene TRBV21-1 combines with J gene TRBJ2-2; the table calls TRBD2, which could not be checked here. TRBV21-1 is a pseudogene locus. The CDR3 consists of 17 residues.

The rearrangement links TRBV5-1 to TRBJ2-3, with D possibly being TRBD1 (5 bases). Germline V lookup: CDR1 SGHRS, CDR2 YFSETQ. The V end was cut by 7 bases, the J end by 3 bases, with 12 bases between. The CDR3 contains 13 residues. This CDR3 is CASHLDSTDTQYF. The CDR3 coding sequence is TGCGCCAGCCATTTAGACAGTACAGATACGCAGTATTTT.

V is TRBV6-6 and J is TRBJ2-2; D might be TRBD1 or TRBD2, each matching 6 bases. The ends were cut back, 5 bases at V and 0 bases at J, with 16 bases in the middle. This CDR3 has 17 amino acids. The germline gives CDR1 MNHNY, CDR2 SVGAGI (reference sequence). The CDR3 region is CASSRGTISANTGELFF. The CDR3 nucleotides are TGTGCCAGCAGTCGGGGGACAATTTCCGCGAACACCGGGGAGCTGTTTTTT.

In nucleotides, the CDR3 is TGTGCCAGCAGTTACAAGGGGATAGAGGAGACCCAGTACTTC. This codes for CASSYKGIEETQYF. The chain links TRBV6-2 or TRBV6-3 to TRBJ2-5, with TRBD1 as a possible D gene (5 bases). The CDR3 length is 14 residues. V was pared by 2 bases and J by 5 bases, with 12 bases between. Germline V gene lookup returns CDR1 MNHEY and CDR2 SVGEGT.

This clone was observed a few times. The junction departs from germline at one end; a sequencing error may be responsible. The chain uses TRBV6-6 and TRBJ1-1, with 7 nucleotides matching TRBD1. Germline V gene data show CDR1 as MNHNY and CDR2 as SVGAGI (reference sequence). The CDR3 totals 13 residues. The CDR3 DNA follows: TGTGCCAGCAGGCAGGGGGTGAATACTGAAGCTTTCTTT. It yields the protein CASRQGVNTEAFF.

The rearrangement links TRBV5-4 to TRBJ2-5; 11 nucleotides match TRBD2. The ends lost 1 base at V and 5 bases at J; junction bases unmatched: 7. Germline V gene data show CDR1 as SGHNT and CDR2 as YYREEE (reference sequence). CDR3 length: 16 amino acids. CDR3 sequence: CASSLRRLAGGETQYF. CDR3 nucleotides: TGTGCCAGCAGCTTGAGAAGGCTAGCGGGGGGCGAGACCCAGTACTTC. Full variable domain (remainder filled in from reference TRBV5-4 and TRBJ2-5): ETGVTQSPTHLIKTRGQQVTLRCSSQSGHNTVSWYQQALGQGPQFIFQYYREEENGRGNFPPRFSGLQFPNYSSELNVNALELDDSALYLCASSLRRLAGGETQYFGPGTRLLVL.

CDR3 bases: TGCGCCAGCAGCCAAGCACTCCTACCCGTGACAGGGGGCTGGCAGCCCCAGCATTTT. Protein sequence: CASSQALLPVTGGWQPQHF. V and J are TRBV4-1 and TRBJ1-5; 10 positions match TRBD1. The CDR3 totals 19 residues. Germline CDR1 is MGHRA and CDR2 is YSYEKL. The junction had 16 bases not matched to a gene; V was cut back by 1 base and J by 7 bases.

The chain couples TRBV9 to TRBJ2-1; 12 bases align to TRBD2. V dropped 4 bases and J dropped 13; count of bases not matched to a gene: 12. The CDR3 is 15 amino acids. Germline V gene data show CDR1 as SGDLS and CDR2 as YYNGEE. CDR3 amino acids: CASSPGLAGKPNQFF. The CDR3 DNA reads as TGTGCCAGCAGCCCAGGACTAGCGGGAAAACCTAACCAGTTCTTC.

The chain is built from TRBV9 and TRBJ2-3, with TRBD2 identical over 14 bases. Trimming cost V 0 bases and J 8 bases; bases outside gene matches: 5. CDR1 is SGDLS, CDR2 YYNGEE, per germline. CDR3 length: 16 residues. Here the CDR3 reads CASSVATGLAGVTQYF. The CDR3 nucleotides are TGTGCCAGCAGCGTAGCTACGGGACTAGCGGGGGTTACGCAGTATTTT.

This chain joins TRBV7-2 and TRBJ2-6; D call uncertain. Trimming pared 3 bases from V and 0 bases from J, leaving 6 bases between. The CDR3 has 15 residues. Germline V CDR1 and CDR2: SGHTA, FQGNSA. CDR3 sequence reads: CASSFFLSGANVLTF. In DNA form, the CDR3 reads TGTGCCAGCAGCTTCTTCCTCTCTGGGGCCAACGTCCTGACTTTC.

This clone has just one count. Its ends do not fully match the called genes, so a read error is possible. The chain links TRBV11-3 to TRBJ2-3, with 11 nucleotides matching TRBD1. Germline-derived CDR1 and CDR2 are SGHNT and YENEEA. The CDR3 contains 14 residues. The chain's CDR3 is CASSSGQGADTQYF. The CDR3 DNA sequence: TGTGCCAGCAGCTCAGGACAGGGGGCAGATACGCAATATTTT.

The V call is TRBV6-4, the J call TRBJ2-7; TRBD1 aligns across 7 bases. Germline CDR1 and CDR2: MRHNA and SNTAGT. There are 14 residues in the CDR3. The V gene end was trimmed by 6 bases and the J gene end by 2 bases; junction bases not matched to a gene: 7. CDR3 nucleotide sequence: TGTGCCAGCAGGAGGGACAGCGGTCCCTACGAGCAGTACTTC. Translation: CASRRDSGPYEQYF.

The chain couples TRBV30 to TRBJ1-2; 11 bases line up with TRBD1. There are 13 residues in the CDR3. Germline V gene lookup returns CDR1 GTSNPN and CDR2 SVGIG (reference sequence). V was clipped by 4 bases and J by 7 bases; unmatched bases: 5. The CDR3 sequence is CAWNGQGASGYTF. Written as DNA, the CDR3 is TGTGCCTGGAACGGACAGGGGGCGTCTGGCTACACCTTC.

The genes are TRBV9 and TRBJ2-1; D is unclear. With 5 bases removed from V and 13 bases from J, the gap between germline ends came to 16 bases. CDR1 and CDR2 (germline): SGDLS, YYNGEE. The CDR3 has 12 residues. The CDR3 DNA sequence: TGTGCCAGCAGTAATGACTGGCTCTTCCAGTTCTTC. Amino acids: CASSNDWLFQFF.

This clone was found many times. The chain uses TRBV19 and TRBJ1-2; unclear D gene. V lost 7 bases, J lost 2 bases, and 14 bases lay in between. The CDR3 loop spans 14 amino acids. CDR1 LNHDA and CDR2 SQIVND come from the germline V gene (reference sequence). CDR3: CASILSRYNYGYTF. CDR3 coding DNA: TGTGCCAGTATTTTAAGCCGCTACAACTATGGCTACACCTTC.

V usage is TRBV18 and J usage is TRBJ2-5, with TRBD1 identical over 9 bases. The germline V gene encodes CDR1 KGHSH and CDR2 LQKENI. The J segment lost 3 bases and the V segment lost 3 bases, leaving 8 bases of the junction unmatched. The CDR3 contains 16 residues. The DNA for the CDR3 is TGTGCCAGCTCACCGACCGGGACAGGGAAAAAAGAGACCCAGTACTTC. This codes for CASSPTGTGKKETQYF.